A single sample is the source of the 12 T cell receptor beta chains below, sequenced in a study of blood T cell repertoires in COVID-19. This table comes from immunoSEQ multiplex PCR, and its TCRdb copy is limited to in-frame clones, with some not included. The sample holds approximately 390,000 clones, around 90% seen once. The sample was PBMCs or T cells enriched from blood (not recorded which). These receptors originate from a woman between 40 and 50 years old with acute COVID-19.

The chain links TRBV5-6 to TRBJ1-2; D call uncertain. CDR3 size: 16 residues. V lost 3 bases, J lost 3 bases, and 18 bases lay in between. Germline CDR1 reads SGHDT; CDR2 reads YYEEEE. The CDR3 nucleotides are TGTGCCAGCAGCTGGTTGGGCGACCAAAAGGACTATGGCTACACCTTC. Protein product: CASSWLGDQKDYGYTF.

Here the CDR3 reads CASSARQGVGEDNEQFF. In nucleotides, the CDR3 is TGTGCCAGCAGCGCCCGACAGGGTGTTGGGGAAGACAATGAGCAGTTCTTC. The chain carries TRBV7-6 and TRBJ2-1; 7 bases match TRBD1. Trimming removed 5 bases from V and 5 bases from J; junction bases left unmatched: 15. The CDR3 spans 17 residues. The germline V gene encodes CDR1 SGHVS and CDR2 FNYEAQ.

The J gene is TRBJ1-2, the V gene TRBV6-1, with a tentative D call TRBD1 (6 bases). In germline, CDR1 is MNHNS, CDR2 SASEGT. This CDR3 spans 15 amino acids. V was trimmed by 1 base and J by 0 bases, leaving 9 bases between them. The CDR3 sequence: CASSEGGGANYGYTF. The CDR3 DNA sequence: TGTGCCAGCAGTGAAGGAGGGGGGGCTAACTATGGCTACACCTTC.

This chain uses TRBV24-1 with TRBJ1-5, with a possible D match to TRBD1 (6 bases). Trimming stripped 0 bases from V and 6 bases from J, with 8 bases between. Germline V gene sequence: CDR1 KGHDR, CDR2 SFDVKD. The CDR3 runs to 14 residues. The CDR3: CATSDLGQTQPQHF. CDR3 nucleotides: TGTGCCACCAGTGATTTGGGACAGACTCAGCCCCAGCATTTT.

V usage is TRBV19 and J usage is TRBJ2-7; TRBD1 aligns across 7 bases. The germline V gene has CDR1 LNHDA and CDR2 SQIVND (reference sequence). This CDR3 has 12 amino acids. Germline trimming cut 7 bases from V and 2 bases from J; bases unmatched to any gene: 2. CDR3 region: CASTGTAYEQYF. Here the CDR3 DNA reads TGTGCCAGTACAGGGACAGCCTACGAGCAGTACTTC. Variable domain in full (rest from reference TRBV19 and TRBJ2-7): DGGITQSPKYLFRKEGQNVTLSCEQNLNHDAMYWYRQDPGQGLRLIYYSQIVNDFQKGDIAEGYSVSREKKESFPLTVTSAQKNPTAFYLCASTGTAYEQYFGPGTRLTVT.

The J gene is TRBJ1-2, the V gene TRBV2; 7 nucleotides align to TRBD1. Per germline, CDR1 SNHLY and CDR2 FYNNEI. V trimming: 7 bases; J trimming: 2 bases; junction bases outside the gene matches: 10. This CDR3 has 15 amino acids. In nucleotides, the CDR3 is TGTGCCAGCACCTCTCAGGGGGACTTCAACTATGGCTACACCTTC. This gives the protein CASTSQGDFNYGYTF.

The chain joins TRBV19 to TRBJ2-1; 10 bases are a match to TRBD2. CDR1 LNHDA and CDR2 SQIVND come from the germline V gene (reference sequence). The J segment lost 4 bases and the V segment lost 7 bases, leaving 7 bases of the junction unmatched. CDR3 length: 15 residues. The CDR3 nucleotides are TGTGCCAGTAATTCGCTAGCGGGGGTTTACAATGAGCAGTTCTTC. It specifies CASNSLAGVYNEQFF.

This clone occurred many times. The chain uses TRBV5-1 and TRBJ2-3, with 9 bases that match TRBD2. This CDR3 has 17 residues. Germline loops: CDR1 SGHRS, CDR2 YFSETQ. Unmatched junction bases numbered 14, after V lost 4 bases and J lost 5 bases. In DNA, the CDR3 is TGCGCCAGCAGCCCCCGGGTAGCGGGGGCCACTAGAGATACGCAGTATTTT. It yields the protein CASSPRVAGATRDTQYF. Full variable domain (outside the CDR3, taken from reference TRBV5-1 and TRBJ2-3): KAGVTQTPRYLIKTRGQQVTLSCSPISGHRSVSWYQQTPGQGLQFLFEYFSETQRNKGNFPGRFSGRQFSNSRSEMNVSTLELGDSALYLCASSPRVAGATRDTQYFGPGTRLTVL.

The chain employs TRBV5-1 and TRBJ1-3, with TRBD1 matching 7 bases. J lost 0 bases, V lost 0 bases, and 6 bases had no gene match. The CDR3 has 17 residues. Germline V CDR1 and CDR2: SGHRS, YFSETQ. CDR3 region: CASSLGDDRVSGNTIYF. The CDR3 DNA reads TGCGCCAGCAGCTTGGGGGATGACAGGGTCTCTGGAAACACCATATATTTT.

This chain links TRBV15 with TRBJ2-7; D possibly corresponds to TRBD1 (5 bases). CDR3 size: 14 residues. V lost 0 bases and J lost 4, with 10 bases in between. Germline V gene sequence: CDR1 LNHNV, CDR2 YYDKDF (reference sequence). The CDR3 bases are TGTGCCACCAGCAGAGACTTCACAGGATACGAGCAGTACTTC. Translation: CATSRDFTGYEQYF. The full variable domain, in which reference TRBV15 and TRBJ2-7 provide the parts outside the CDR3, is DAMVIQNPRYQVTQFGKPVTLSCSQTLNHNVMYWYQQKSSQAPKLLFHYYDKDFNNEADTPDNFQSRRPNTSFCFLDIRSPGLGDTAMYLCATSRDFTGYEQYFGPGTRLTVT.

In DNA, the CDR3 is TGTGCCAGCTCACCGGGACTAGCGGGGAACAATGAGCAGTTCTTC. Amino acid sequence: CASSPGLAGNNEQFF. The chain couples TRBV18 to TRBJ2-1; 13 bases fit TRBD2. CDR3 length: 15 amino acids. Germline V lookup: CDR1 KGHSH, CDR2 LQKENI. J was trimmed by 5 bases and V by 3 bases; bases with no gene match: 1.

This chain links TRBV5-1 with TRBJ2-3, with 12 positions matching TRBD2. Trimming took 2 bases from V and 0 from J; bases not matched to a gene: 13. The CDR3 runs to 20 residues. Looked up from germline, CDR1 is SGHRS and CDR2 is YFSETQ. The CDR3 spells CASSFLTRHLAGGSTDTQYF. The CDR3 bases are TGCGCCAGCAGCTTCCTGACCCGGCACCTAGCGGGGGGGAGCACAGATACGCAGTATTTT.